Each of the 10 T cell receptor beta chains below was sequenced from the same sample in a study of graft-versus-host responses after intestinal transplantation. CFSE-labeled responder cells (roughly 200,000) were plated with roughly 200,000 irradiated, violet-dye-labeled stimulator cells. Assay used: immunoSEQ multiplex PCR; TCRdb lists only in-frame clones, some missing. Of roughly 16,000 clones in the sample, about two fifths were seen once. Sequencing used alloreactive CD8+ T cells from a mixed lymphocyte reaction culture, obtained before intestinal transplant. Subset of the sample: CFSE-low proliferating T cells sorted from approximately 6-day pre-transplant mixed lymphocyte reaction (GvH or HvG direction). The receptor source for this set is a human patient who received an intestinal transplant.

The rearrangement uses TRBV27 and TRBJ2-3, with D maybe TRBD1 (5 bases). V was shortened by 6 bases and J by 2 bases, with 24 bases between the two germline ends. The CDR3 covers 18 residues. Germline V gene sequence: CDR1 MNHEY, CDR2 SMNVEV (reference sequence). The CDR3 nucleotides read TGTGCCAGCAGAGGCCCCATCCTTACAGGCACTGCCACAGATACGCAGTATTTT. This sequence encodes CASRGPILTGTATDTQYF.

This chain links TRBV25-1 with TRBJ1-1; no clear D gene. V lost 4 bases and J lost 0, with 6 bases in between. CDR1 and CDR2 (germline): MGHDK, SYGVNS. This CDR3 comprises 13 residues. CDR3 in DNA: TGTGCCAGCAGTGGAGGAGTGAACACTGAAGCTTTCTTT. As protein: CASSGGVNTEAFF.

This rearrangement joins TRBV5-6 to TRBJ2-7, with 9 bases identical to TRBD2. CDR1 and CDR2 from the germline V gene are SGHDT and YYEEEE. The CDR3 loop spans 14 amino acids. J gave up 4 bases and V 0 bases, and 2 bases lay outside the gene matches. CDR3 sequence (DNA): TGTGCCAGCAGCTTGGGCGGGAGGGATTACGAGCAGTACTTC. It encodes CASSLGGRDYEQYF.

The chain employs TRBV9 and TRBJ2-1; no clear D gene. The CDR3 contains 15 residues. Trimming took 4 bases from V and 0 from J, leaving 11 bases between them. The V gene's germline CDR1 is SGDLS and CDR2 YYNGEE. CDR3 sequence reads: CASSPARLSYNEQFF. The CDR3 nucleotides read TGTGCCAGCAGCCCCGCTCGGCTCTCCTACAATGAGCAGTTCTTC.

A few counts support this clone. The chain employs TRBV5-4 and TRBJ2-2; 9 bases line up with TRBD2. In germline, CDR1 is SGHNT, CDR2 YYREEE (reference sequence). CDR3 length equals 17 residues. V was clipped by 2 bases and J by 6 bases; unmatched bases: 11. The CDR3 region is CASSFSGSLRYAGELFF. CDR3 nucleotide sequence: TGTGCCAGCAGCTTTAGCGGGAGTTTGCGGTATGCCGGGGAGCTGTTTTTT.

A word on this clone: This sample includes further DNA sequences coding for the same CDR3. The V call is TRBV13, the J call TRBJ2-1; a possible D gene is TRBD1 (6 bases). The CDR3 covers 12 residues. Trimming stripped 2 bases from V and 7 bases from J, with 6 bases between. Germline V gene lookup returns CDR1 PRHDT and CDR2 FYEKMQ (reference sequence). CDR3 DNA: TGTGCCAGCAGCTTACAGGGGAATGAGCAGTTCTTC. Protein product: CASSLQGNEQFF.

This sequence joins TRBV6-4 and TRBJ2-2; maybe TRBD1 (6 bases). Germline loops: CDR1 MRHNA, CDR2 SNTAGT. The V and J ends lost 4 bases and 0 bases respectively, with 6 bases between them. This CDR3 has 14 residues. CDR3 sequence reads: CASSGTANTGELFF. As DNA, the CDR3 is TGTGCCAGCAGTGGGACAGCGAACACCGGGGAGCTGTTTTTT.

This clone was observed a few times. The chain has TRBV4-3 and TRBJ2-1; D might be TRBD1 (5 bases). Per germline, CDR1 LGHNA and CDR2 YSLEER. The CDR3 sequence is 15 residues long. The V end lost 4 bases, the J end lost 7 bases, and 17 bases lay between the germline ends. CDR3 in DNA: TGCGCCAGCAGCCTGACGCGGACACTCAAGAATGAGCAGTTCTTC. It specifies CASSLTRTLKNEQFF.

The rearrangement uses TRBV4-2 and TRBJ2-7; 7 bases agree with TRBD1. Germline CDR1 reads LGHNA; CDR2 reads YNFKEQ. The CDR3 is 16 residues long. With V trimmed by 2 bases and J by 4 bases, 11 bases remained unmatched. The CDR3: CASSQLIGQGDYEQYF. CDR3 in DNA: TGTGCCAGCAGCCAATTGATTGGCCAGGGGGATTACGAGCAGTACTTC.

The J gene is TRBJ2-1, the V gene TRBV9; TRBD2 matches at 7 bases. J gave up 4 bases and V 2 bases, and 3 bases lay outside the gene matches. Germline V gene sequence: CDR1 SGDLS, CDR2 YYNGEE. There are 14 residues in the CDR3. CDR3 DNA: TGTGCCAGCAGCGTGGCGGGAGCTTACAATGAGCAGTTCTTC. Protein sequence: CASSVAGAYNEQFF.